This passage covers 12 T cell receptor beta chains from one sample sequenced in a study of human T cells and chemical hapten exposure. Time point: patch test 1, 2 weeks after DPC sensitization. Specified treatment: therapeutic diphenylcyclopropenone sensitization with weekly scalp DPC. One entry per CDR3 protein, called by TCRdb with MiXCR from the RACE reads. In the table there are some 380,000 distinct CDR3 sequences, about 4.4% of which are singletons. The source was whole blood, collected in connection with sensitization to the hapten diphenylcyclopropenone (DPC). Source of these receptors: a woman aged 45-60 years with alopecia areata. Some clones in this sample may be carry-over from other donors' samples.

The chain carries TRBV11-2 and TRBJ2-3; the D is unclear. Germline CDR1 SGHAT, CDR2 FQNNGV. V lost 1 base, J lost 10 bases, and 9 bases lay in between. The CDR3 sequence is 12 residues long. This CDR3 reads CASSLGEVAQYF. The CDR3 nucleotides are TGTGCCAGCAGCTTAGGAGAGGTAGCGCAGTATTTT.

This clonotype showed up many times. The V gene is TRBV5-1, the J gene TRBJ2-1; the match to TRBD2 covers 12 bases. The CDR3 is 17 residues long. V lost 3 bases, J lost 3 bases, and 7 bases stayed unmatched. Germline assignment: CDR1 SGHRS and CDR2 YFSETQ. Written as DNA, the CDR3 is TGCGCCAGCAGCTCCCCAACGACTAGCGGGGGCTACAATGAGCAGTTCTTC. Residues: CASSSPTTSGGYNEQFF. Using reference TRBV5-1 and TRBJ2-1 for the parts outside the CDR3, the full variable domain is KAGVTQTPRYLIKTRGQQVTLSCSPISGHRSVSWYQQTPGQGLQFLFEYFSETQRNKGNFPGRFSGRQFSNSRSEMNVSTLELGDSALYLCASSSPTTSGGYNEQFFGPGTRLTVL.

Many counts were recorded for this clonotype. V and J are TRBV2 and TRBJ1-1; D unclear. CDR3 length equals 13 residues. Trimming left V 3 bases short and J 0 bases short, with 5 bases between. The V gene's germline CDR1 is SNHLY and CDR2 FYNNEI. The CDR3: CASSEQLNTEAFF. The CDR3 DNA sequence: TGTGCCAGCAGTGAGCAGTTGAACACTGAAGCTTTCTTT.

CDR3 amino acids: CASSFRDPNTEAFF. CDR3 bases: TGCGCCAGCAGCTTCCGGGACCCGAACACTGAAGCTTTCTTT. V usage is TRBV5-1 and J usage is TRBJ1-1, with D possibly TRBD1 on 5 matching bases. V was clipped by 2 bases and J by 1 base, with 9 bases between them. The CDR3 runs 14 residues. CDR1 and CDR2 (germline): SGHRS, YFSETQ. Based on the CDR3 plus reference TRBV5-1 and TRBJ1-1, the full variable domain is KAGVTQTPRYLIKTRGQQVTLSCSPISGHRSVSWYQQTPGQGLQFLFEYFSETQRNKGNFPGRFSGRQFSNSRSEMNVSTLELGDSALYLCASSFRDPNTEAFFGQGTRLTVV.

This clonotype was counted ten times or more. The chain has TRBV18 and TRBJ2-3; D gene uncertain. The CDR3 has 16 residues. Looked up from germline, CDR1 is KGHSH and CDR2 is LQKENI. V was trimmed by 3 bases and J by 0 bases, leaving 13 bases between them. In DNA, the CDR3 is TGTGCCAGCTCACCTCTGCGGCCTGTGAGCACAGATACGCAGTATTTT. Translation gives CASSPLRPVSTDTQYF. Variable domain in full (rest from reference TRBV18 and TRBJ2-3): NAGVMQNPRHLVRRRGQEARLRCSPMKGHSHVYWYRQLPEEGLKFMVYLQKENIIDESGMPKERFSAEFPKEGPSILRIQQVVRGDSAAYFCASSPLRPVSTDTQYFGPGTRLTVL.

The table lists this clonotype with a few counts. The V and J genes are TRBV2 and TRBJ1-5; TRBD1 is a possible D gene (5 bases). The CDR3 is 13 residues long. V was clipped by 8 bases and J by 4 bases, with 12 bases between them. Germline values: CDR1 SNHLY, CDR2 FYNNEI. The CDR3 region is CASSETENQPQHF. The CDR3 DNA reads as TGTGCCAGCTCTGAGACAGAGAATCAGCCCCAGCATTTT.

This clonotype was seen more than once but under ten times. This chain links TRBV5-1 with TRBJ2-7, with 14 bases aligning to TRBD2. This CDR3 is built from 18 residues. The germline V gene encodes CDR1 SGHRS and CDR2 YFSETQ. The V segment lost 4 bases and the J segment 4 bases; nucleotides outside the gene matches: 13. The CDR3 loop reads CASSKTGTSGGSGYEQYF. Written as DNA, the CDR3 is TGCGCCAGCAGCAAGACCGGGACTAGCGGGGGCTCGGGGTACGAGCAGTACTTC. Variable domain in full (rest from reference TRBV5-1 and TRBJ2-7): KAGVTQTPRYLIKTRGQQVTLSCSPISGHRSVSWYQQTPGQGLQFLFEYFSETQRNKGNFPGRFSGRQFSNSRSEMNVSTLELGDSALYLCASSKTGTSGGSGYEQYFGPGTRLTVT.

At least ten counts were recorded for this clonotype. V gene TRBV6-1 combines with J gene TRBJ1-2; tentative D call: TRBD1 (6 bases). CDR1 is MNHNS, CDR2 SASEGT, per germline. Trimming took off 1 base at V and 3 bases at J, with 9 bases between the two ends. The CDR3 totals 14 residues. This CDR3 reads CASSEGQGYYGYTF. The CDR3 region has the DNA TGTGCCAGCAGTGAAGGTCAGGGGTACTATGGCTACACCTTC.

The chain joins TRBV7-9 to TRBJ2-3; 7 bases line up with TRBD2. The CDR3 runs to 12 residues. Unmatched junction bases numbered 6, after V lost 5 bases and J lost 10 bases. CDR1 and CDR2 from the germline V gene are SEHNR and FQNEAQ (reference sequence). This CDR3 is CASSQTGRAQYF. The CDR3 bases are TGTGCCAGCAGCCAAACGGGGAGGGCGCAGTATTTT.

This clonotype has a handful of counts. This chain uses TRBV5-6 with TRBJ1-1; D possibly corresponds to TRBD1 (6 bases). V dropped 4 bases and J dropped 4 bases, with 20 bases sitting between them. The CDR3 has 16 amino acids. Germline assignment: CDR1 SGHDT and CDR2 YYEEEE. The CDR3 sequence: CASSPQGGLFGTEAFF. The CDR3 coding sequence is TGTGCCAGCAGCCCACAGGGTGGTTTGTTTGGCACTGAAGCTTTCTTT.

Note on this clonotype: As the CDR3 is not closed by the conserved phenylalanine or tryptophan, this likely results from a read error. This chain links TRBV3-1 with TRBJ1-2, with D unclear. The germline V gene encodes CDR1 LGHDT and CDR2 YNNKEL (reference sequence). V lost 2 bases to trimming and J lost 0 bases, with 7 bases between them. The CDR3 extends over 14 amino acids. CDR3 sequence: CASSQSGTNYGYTV. CDR3 DNA sequence: TGTGCCAGCAGCCAAAGTGGCACTAACTATGGCTACACCGTC.

This clonotype was detected many times. The genes are TRBV20-1 and TRBJ1-2; D is possibly TRBD1 (5 bases). The germline CDR1 and CDR2 sequences are DFQATT and SNEGSKA (reference sequence). V lost 6 bases and J lost 2, with 10 bases in between. The CDR3 extends over 12 amino acids. This CDR3 is CSADTPNYGYTF. The CDR3 coding sequence is TGCAGTGCGGACACACCAAACTATGGCTACACCTTC.